Below are 7 T cell receptor beta chains sequenced from a single sample in a study of beta chain features in type 1 diabetes. Study-level findings and limits: Type 1 diabetes patients had TCRB CDR3s that were shorter (moderately but significantly so) in all four CD4+ subsets.

The investigators reverse transcribed all of the isolated RNA, so they sequenced expressed TCRB transcripts. The assay was immunoSEQ multiplex PCR, and TCRdb's table has in-frame clones only and misses some. The table shows 160,000 or so clones, with 63% occurring only once. These TCRs are of unknown antigen specificity. The sequencing input was naive CD4+ T cells from blood. These receptors originate from a man aged 25 to 40 with type 1 diabetes.

This clone has just a few counts. V is TRBV7-2 and J is TRBJ2-2, with 11 positions matching TRBD2. The CDR3 consists of 18 residues. CDR1 and CDR2 from the germline V gene are SGHTA and FQGNSA. The junction had 7 bases not matched to a gene; V was cut back by 2 bases and J by 2 bases. The CDR3 DNA follows: TGTGCCAGCAGCTTACTGAGCACTAGCGGGGGTAACACCGGGGAGCTGTTTTTT. The encoded protein is CASSLLSTSGGNTGELFF.

This clone has a single count. The chain carries TRBV20-1 and TRBJ2-7; D ambiguous. The CDR3 has 11 residues. Trimming took off 4 bases at V and 2 bases at J, with 6 bases between the two ends. Germline lookup yields CDR1 DFQATT and CDR2 SNEGSKA (reference sequence). The CDR3 sequence: CSATLTYEQYF. In nucleotides, the CDR3 is TGCAGTGCTACACTAACCTACGAGCAGTACTTC.

The V gene is TRBV2, the J gene TRBJ2-1; the D gene is possibly TRBD1 (6 bases). Germline V gives CDR1 SNHLY, CDR2 FYNNEI. The V end lost 5 bases, the J end lost 3 bases, and 8 bases lay between the germline ends. There are 13 residues in the CDR3. The chain's CDR3 is CASSRGFYNEQFF. The CDR3 DNA follows: TGTGCCAGCAGTAGGGGGTTCTACAATGAGCAGTTCTTC.

This clone was counted between two and nine times. The J gene is TRBJ2-3, the V gene TRBV29-1; D uncertain. Germline-derived CDR1 and CDR2 are SQVTM and ANQGSEA. The V end lost 1 base, the J end lost 14 bases, and 4 bases lay between the germline ends. There are 8 residues in the CDR3. CDR3 in DNA: TGCAGCGTTGAAGCGGGGTATTTT. It encodes CSVEAGYF.

J is TRBJ2-7 and V is TRBV9; 7 bases are a match to TRBD1. The CDR3 has 15 amino acids. V lost 4 bases and J lost 3; bases outside the gene matches: 10. CDR1 is SGDLS, CDR2 YYNGEE, per germline. This CDR3 reads CASSPRLGQSYEQYF. In DNA, the CDR3 is TGTGCCAGCAGCCCCCGGCTGGGACAGAGCTACGAGCAGTACTTC. The entire variable domain, with the rest obtained from reference TRBV9 and TRBJ2-7, is as follows: DSGVTQTPKHLITATGQRVTLRCSPRSGDLSVYWYQQSLDQGLQFLIQYYNGEERAKGNILERFSAQQFPDLHSELNLSSLELGDSALYFCASSPRLGQSYEQYFGPGTRLTVT.

This clone was seen only a few times. This chain joins TRBV14 and TRBJ2-1; no definite D call. V lost 0 bases, J lost 11 bases, and 14 bases lay in between. Germline CDR1 reads SGHDN; CDR2 reads FVKESK. The CDR3 spans 14 residues. The CDR3 reads CASSQDQIRAKQFF. The DNA of the CDR3 is TGTGCCAGCAGCCAAGATCAAATTCGGGCCAAGCAGTTCTTC.

The chain joins TRBV28 to TRBJ2-2, with 9 positions matching TRBD1. With 5 bases clipped from V and 7 bases from J, the junction kept 8 bases outside the gene matches. Germline CDR1 MDHEN, CDR2 SYDVKM. The CDR3 has 15 amino acids. The CDR3 nucleotides read TGTGCCAGCAGTATTCACAGGGGGCAAGGCGGGGAGCTGTTTTTT. Translation gives CASSIHRGQGGELFF.